This T cell receptor beta chain was captured in a study of CD8+CD57+ T cells in acquired aplastic anemia. Germline V gene sequence: CDR1 SGDLS, CDR2 YYNGEE. Trimming left V 9 bases short and J 7 bases short, with 14 bases between. The CDR3 is made up of 11 amino acids. The template for TCR beta VDJ and CDR3 sequence profiling was genomic DNA. One entry per CDR3 protein, called by TCRdb with MiXCR from the reads. The repertoire holds about 180,000 distinct CDR3 sequences, with under 55% as singletons. The patients chosen for sequencing had shown expansion of CD8+CD57+ cells (detected by flow cytometry). Severe acquired aplastic anemia was diagnosed in all patients. Blood sampling was performed on the patients, and none of them had received therapy by then. This clonotype was detected a few times.

The genes are TRBV9 and TRBJ2-7; D is unresolved. The source is a human donor with aplastic anemia. Material: sorted CD4+, CD8+, or CD8+CD57+ T cells (not recorded which) from PBMCs. In nucleotides, the CDR3 is TGTGCCACCCCCGGGCGTCGGGAGCAGTACTTC. It is translated as CATPGRREQYF.